This T cell receptor beta chain was captured by sequencing in a study of beta chain features in type 1 diabetes. Findings of the study overall: Overrepresentation of cells with high TCR expression could result from cDNA sequencing. Across patients, naive, central memory and Treg TCRB repertoires exhibited apparently greater similarity than was observed across healthy donors.

This CDR3 comprises 15 residues. From germline, CDR1 is MNHEY and CDR2 SMNVEV (reference sequence). Trimming removed 6 bases from V and 9 bases from J; junction bases left unmatched: 8. Expressed TCRB transcripts were sequenced after all isolated RNA was converted to cDNA. Roughly 3.6 million reads, on average, came from each naive, central memory and regulatory T cell sample. TCRdb's copy holds only in-frame clones and misses some; the assay was immunoSEQ multiplex PCR. The table shows about 150,000 clones, with 48% occurring only once. This clone was observed a handful of times. Its cognate antigen is unknown. Cells sorted by CD45RO/CCR7/CD25/CD127/CD95/CD27 comprised CD4+ naive, central memory, regulatory and stem cell-like memory cells.

The sequence derives from a man younger than 35 in good health. J is TRBJ1-4 and V is TRBV27, with 12 positions matching TRBD1. The material sequenced was Tregs from blood. As DNA, the CDR3 is TGTGCCAGCAGCGAAAAGGGACAGGGGGCACAAAAACTGTTTTTT. Amino acid sequence: CASSEKGQGAQKLFF.